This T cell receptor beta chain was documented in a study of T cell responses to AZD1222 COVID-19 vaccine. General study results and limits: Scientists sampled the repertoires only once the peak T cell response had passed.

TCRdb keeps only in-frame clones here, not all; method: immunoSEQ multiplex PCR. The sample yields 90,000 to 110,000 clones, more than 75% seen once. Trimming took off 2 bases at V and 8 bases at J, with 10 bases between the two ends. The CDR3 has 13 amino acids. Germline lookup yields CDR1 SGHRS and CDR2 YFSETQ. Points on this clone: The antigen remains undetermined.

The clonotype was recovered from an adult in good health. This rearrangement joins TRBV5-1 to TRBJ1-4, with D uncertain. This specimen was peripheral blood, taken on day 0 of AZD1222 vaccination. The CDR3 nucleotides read TGCGCCAGCAGCTTCCAGGTCGGAGAAAAACTGTTTTTT. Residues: CASSFQVGEKLFF.